The rows below give T cell receptor beta chains drawn from one sample of a study of early T cells in non-severe SARS-CoV-2 infection. Via MiXCR, TCRdb re-called the 5' RACE reads, giving one row per CDR3 protein. The top ten clones hold 4.5% to 5.5% of a sample with tens of thousands of distinct CDR3 sequences, around 4.6% of them seen once. Sequencing was done on a sample of whole blood. These receptors were obtained from an adult who was a healthcare worker with PCR-confirmed SARS-CoV-2 infection or an uninfected control (not recorded which). CDR3s include the opening cysteine and the closing phenylalanine or tryptophan. Fields, in order: D gene, clone size, J gene, V gene, CDR3 protein, CDR3 DNA. The D gene is left open where the match is weak. Only some rows state a clone size, as once, few, many or a class for expanded clones.

NA	NA	TRBJ2-7	TRBV19	CASRQPNTPYEQYF	TGTGCCAGTAGACAGCCCAATACCCCCTACGAGCAGTACTTC
TRBD1	many	TRBJ1-2	TRBV7-2	CASRQGYGYTF	TGTGCCAGCAGACAGGGGTACGGCTACACCTTC
NA	NA	TRBJ1-3	TRBV7-9	CASSLGENTIYF	TGTGCCAGCAGCTTGGGTGAAAACACCATATATTTT
TRBD1	many	TRBJ1-2	TRBV5-6	CASSSDRGSYGYTF	TGTGCCAGCAGCTCGGACAGGGGGTCCTATGGCTACACCTTC
NA	few	TRBJ2-1	TRBV19	CASTDGYNNEQFF	TGTGCCAGTACGGACGGCTATAACAATGAGCAGTTCTTC
NA	few	TRBJ2-3	TRBV10-3	CAIRRVAGTDTQYF	TGTGCCATCAGGAGGGTAGCCGGCACAGATACGCAGTATTTT
TRBD1	many	TRBJ2-7	TRBV7-2	CASSQRTGGSSYEQYF	TGTGCCAGCAGCCAACGAACAGGGGGAAGCTCCTACGAGCAGTACTTC
NA	many	TRBJ1-5	TRBV6-5	CASGFGGNQPQHF	TGTGCCAGCGGGTTTGGTGGGAATCAGCCCCAGCATTTT
TRBD2	many	TRBJ2-2	TRBV10-3	CAISASPGLAGERNTGELFF	TGTGCCATCAGTGCATCTCCGGGACTAGCGGGGGAACGAAACACCGGGGAGCTGTTTTTT
TRBD1	few	TRBJ2-5	TRBV20-1	CSVSGQGDGETQYF	TGCAGTGTTTCCGGACAGGGGGACGGAGAGACCCAGTACTTC
NA	many	TRBJ2-3	TRBV21-1	CASSSPMSSGSNTDTQYF	TGTGCCAGCAGCAGCCCGATGTCTAGCGGGAGTAACACAGATACGCAGTATTTT
NA	many	TRBJ2-3	TRBV20-1	CSARAASRGGDNTQYF	TGCAGTGCTAGGGCGGCATCCAGGGGGGGTGATAATACGCAGTATTTT
NA	many	TRBJ2-7	TRBV19	CASSISSGEQYF	TGTGCCAGTAGTATTTCAAGTGGCGAGCAGTACTTC
NA	many	TRBJ1-5	TRBV11-2	CASSQNSNQPQHF	TGTGCCAGCAGTCAAAATAGCAATCAGCCCCAGCATTTT
TRBD1	few	TRBJ1-5	TRBV6-2/TRBV6-3	CASSLPRDRDQPQHF	TGTGCCAGCAGTCTACCCCGGGACAGAGATCAGCCCCAGCATTTT
NA	many	TRBJ2-1	TRBV3-1	CASSQAGQQFF	TGTGCCAGCAGCCAGGCGGGACAGCAGTTCTTC
NA	many	TRBJ2-1	TRBV30	CAWLDYLRSNEQFF	TGTGCCTGGCTCGACTATCTTCGGTCCAATGAGCAGTTCTTC
TRBD2	many	TRBJ2-1	TRBV20-1	CSARRTSGLNEQFF	TGCAGTGCTAGGAGGACTAGCGGGCTCAATGAGCAGTTCTTC
TRBD2	many	TRBJ2-5	TRBV5-1	CASSTGLAEETQYF	TGCGCCAGCAGCACAGGACTAGCGGAAGAGACCCAGTACTTC
NA	many	TRBJ2-6	TRBV7-2	CASSPGYYSGANVLTF	TGTGCCAGCAGCCCGGGATATTACTCTGGGGCCAACGTCCTGACTTTC
TRBD2	many	TRBJ2-7	TRBV6-2/TRBV6-3	CASSYSKSGRGKQYF	TGTGCCAGCAGTTACTCGAAAAGCGGGAGAGGGAAGCAGTACTTC
NA	many	TRBJ2-5	TRBV5-5	CASSFLAGPQETQYF	TGTGCCAGCAGCTTTCTGGCGGGACCCCAAGAGACCCAGTACTTC
TRBD2	many	TRBJ2-3	TRBV6-6	CASSSLPGLATDTQYF	TGTGCCAGCAGTTCCTTACCGGGACTAGCAACAGATACGCAGTATTTT
NA	many	TRBJ1-1	TRBV4-2	CASSQEPLGSRGTEAFF	TGTGCCAGCAGCCAAGAGCCACTGGGTTCCCGAGGCACTGAAGCTTTCTTT
NA	many	TRBJ1-1	TRBV4-2	CASSQTWAGPFLKAFF	TGTGCCAGCAGCCAGACGTGGGCAGGGCCCTTCCTTAAAGCTTTCTTT
TRBD1	many	TRBJ1-1	TRBV6-5	CASSRQGNMNTEAFF	TGTGCCAGCAGCCGACAGGGAAATATGAACACTGAAGCTTTCTTT
NA	many	TRBJ1-4	TRBV4-2	CASSQVRAGELFF	TGTGCCAGCAGCCAGGTGAGGGCCGGGGAACTGTTTTTT
TRBD1	NA	TRBJ1-1	TRBV29-1	CSVGVTGANTEAFF	TGCAGCGTTGGCGTGACAGGGGCGAACACTGAAGCTTTCTTT
TRBD2	many	TRBJ2-4	TRBV12-5	CASREETIQYF	TGTGCTAGTCGGGAGGAAACCATTCAGTACTTC